Listed here are 22 T cell receptor beta chains from one sample, sequenced in a study of blood T cell repertoires in COVID-19. TCRdb keeps only in-frame clones here, not all; method: immunoSEQ multiplex PCR. The table records approximately 250,000 clones, about 87% of them present only once. Sample: PBMCs or T cells enriched from blood (not recorded which). The receptors derive from a woman aged 40 to 50 with acute COVID-19.

This sequence joins TRBV28 and TRBJ1-5; 9 bases agree with TRBD1. The CDR3 spans 16 residues. Losses at the gene ends were 1 base for V and 9 bases for J; bases not matched to a gene: 10. Germline V gives CDR1 MDHEN, CDR2 SYDVKM. CDR3 residues: CASSLSGGQGLRPQHF. The CDR3 DNA sequence: TGTGCCAGCAGTTTATCGGGCGGACAGGGGTTGAGGCCCCAGCATTTT.

V and J are TRBV29-1 and TRBJ1-2; 7 bases are a match to TRBD1. Germline CDR1 SQVTM, CDR2 ANQGSEA. The CDR3 sequence is 13 residues long. The V and J ends lost 7 bases and 4 bases, in that order; junction bases with no gene match: 9. The CDR3 reads CSATTGPGYGYTF. The DNA for the CDR3 is TGCAGCGCTACGACAGGGCCCGGCTATGGCTACACCTTC.

CDR3 nucleotide sequence: TGCGCCAGCATAGCGATTGGGACAGAGAACACTGAAGCTTTCTTT. Encoded protein: CASIAIGTENTEAFF. V is TRBV5-1 and J is TRBJ1-1; TRBD1 agrees at 7 bases. The junction had 9 bases not matched to a gene; V was cut back by 6 bases and J by 1 base. Germline V gene sequence: CDR1 SGHRS, CDR2 YFSETQ. The CDR3 is 15 residues long.

The V and J genes are TRBV24-1 and TRBJ1-6; no clear D. The CDR3 is 13 amino acids. V was trimmed by 7 bases and J by 7 bases, leaving 10 bases between them. From germline, CDR1 is KGHDR and CDR2 SFDVKD. CDR3 DNA: TGTGCCACCAGCTTCTCAGGAAATTCACCCCTCCACTTT. The encoded protein is CATSFSGNSPLHF.

The chain has TRBV30 and TRBJ1-2, with D perhaps matching TRBD1 (6 bases). The CDR3 has 12 amino acids. V was clipped by 8 bases and J by 2 bases, with 12 bases between them. Germline assignment: CDR1 GTSNPN and CDR2 SVGIG (reference sequence). The CDR3 coding sequence is TGTGCCGAGGGGGGGACGAACTATGGCTACACCTTC. It specifies CAEGGTNYGYTF. Full variable domain (remainder filled in from reference TRBV30 and TRBJ1-2): SQTIHQWPATLVQPVGSPLSLECTVEGTSNPNLYWYRQAAGRGLQLLFYSVGIGQISSEVPQNLSASRPQDRQFILSSKKLLLSDSGFYLCAEGGTNYGYTFGSGTRLTVV.

This clone came up once. V and J are TRBV20-1 and TRBJ2-1; D is unclear. CDR1 is DFQATT, CDR2 SNEGSKA, per germline (reference sequence). The CDR3 is 11 amino acids. Trimming stripped 0 bases from V and 8 bases from J, with 5 bases between. In DNA form, the CDR3 reads TGCAGTGCTAGAGACCTCTATGAGCAGTTCTTC. It specifies CSARDLYEQFF.

The chain recombines TRBV5-5 with TRBJ2-5, with D perhaps TRBD2 (5 bases). The CDR3 length is 14 residues. Germline assignment: CDR1 SGHKS and CDR2 YYEKEE (reference sequence). Trimming pared 0 bases from V and 5 bases from J, leaving 11 bases between. This chain's CDR3 is CASSLGPAGETQYF. The CDR3 DNA sequence: TGTGCCAGCAGCTTGGGACCGGCGGGCGAGACCCAGTACTTC.

This clone was observed once. The chain recombines TRBV2 with TRBJ1-1; D is possibly TRBD1 (5 bases). Between the trimmed V and J ends, which lost 1 base and 2 bases, there was a span of 14 bases. Per the germline V gene, CDR1 is SNHLY and CDR2 is FYNNEI. This CDR3 contains 16 residues. The CDR3 nucleotides read TGTGCCAGCAGTGAAGACATATGGGGGGATAACACTGAAGCTTTCTTT. Amino acid sequence: CASSEDIWGDNTEAFF.

The rearrangement uses TRBV5-1 and TRBJ2-7; D may be TRBD2 (5 bases). Germline lookup yields CDR1 SGHRS and CDR2 YFSETQ. The CDR3 sequence is 14 residues long. The V gene lost 4 bases and the J gene lost 4 bases, with 15 bases spanning the gap. The CDR3: CASSPAEGGYEQYF. The CDR3 DNA follows: TGCGCCAGCAGCCCCGCAGAGGGTGGGTACGAGCAGTACTTC.

The chain is built from TRBV28 and TRBJ1-1; a weak D match, TRBD1 (5 bases). V was clipped by 7 bases and J by 5 bases, with 20 bases between them. CDR1 and CDR2 from the germline V gene are MDHEN and SYDVKM. There are 15 residues in the CDR3. CDR3 bases: TGTGCCAGCATTGAGCATGGGGGGATACGGACTGAAGCTTTCTTT. Protein sequence: CASIEHGGIRTEAFF.

This clone appeared once. The V and J genes are TRBV19 and TRBJ1-5; tentative D call: TRBD1 (5 bases). Germline CDR1 LNHDA, CDR2 SQIVND (reference sequence). Trimming removed 0 bases at V and 7 bases at J, with 16 bases between. This CDR3 spans 16 amino acids. This CDR3 is CASSIDGQGSWQPQHF. CDR3 in DNA: TGTGCCAGTAGTATAGACGGCCAGGGTTCCTGGCAGCCCCAGCATTTT.

The gene calls are TRBV13 and TRBJ2-7; 10 nucleotides align to TRBD2. This CDR3 is built from 14 residues. Germline loops: CDR1 PRHDT, CDR2 FYEKMQ (reference sequence). V shed 5 bases and J 3 bases; nucleotides not matched to a gene: 4. The CDR3 is CASSPWTSGYEQYF. The CDR3 DNA follows: TGTGCCAGCAGCCCTTGGACTAGCGGCTACGAGCAGTACTTC.

The chain employs TRBV6-4 and TRBJ2-1, with TRBD1 identical over 7 bases. Germline lookup yields CDR1 MRHNA and CDR2 SNTAGT. The CDR3 runs to 15 residues. V was clipped by 5 bases and J by 4 bases; unmatched bases: 8. The CDR3 bases are TGTGCCAGCAGTTCTGACAGGGATGCGTACAATGAGCAGTTCTTC. Translating it yields CASSSDRDAYNEQFF.

This clone was recorded once. DNA for the CDR3: TGTGCCAGCTCCTCCTACAGGGGGCCTAGCTCTTCCTACGAGCAGTACTTC. As protein: CASSSYRGPSSSYEQYF. The chain links TRBV27 to TRBJ2-7, with 9 bases identical to TRBD1. Trimming at V came to 8 bases and at J to 1 base, leaving 15 bases not matched to a gene. The V gene's germline CDR1 is MNHEY and CDR2 SMNVEV (reference sequence). The CDR3 is made up of 17 amino acids.

This rearrangement joins TRBV9 to TRBJ1-2; TRBD1 might be the D (6 bases). Trimming took off 4 bases at V and 5 bases at J, with 24 bases between the two ends. This CDR3 comprises 17 residues. Germline values: CDR1 SGDLS, CDR2 YYNGEE. Here the CDR3 reads CASSSERPQGPGYGYTF. The CDR3 DNA follows: TGTGCCAGCAGCTCGGAACGACCACAGGGCCCCGGGTATGGCTACACCTTC.

J is TRBJ2-2 and V is TRBV18; weak D call: TRBD1 (6 bases). Trimming stripped 6 bases from V and 7 bases from J, with 15 bases between. Looked up from germline, CDR1 is KGHSH and CDR2 is LQKENI. This CDR3 has 14 residues. The CDR3 region is CASSPNRVNGELFF. The CDR3 DNA is TGTGCCAGCTCGCCTAACAGGGTCAACGGGGAGCTGTTTTTT.

The chain is built from TRBV6-5 and TRBJ1-1; unclear D gene. Per germline, CDR1 MNHEY and CDR2 SVGAGI. CDR3 length equals 14 residues. The V end was cut by 4 bases, the J end by 2 bases, with 11 bases between. CDR3 nucleotide sequence: TGTGCCAGCAGTTCCGGTTCTCTCAACACTGAAGCTTTCTTT. Protein sequence: CASSSGSLNTEAFF.

The chain carries TRBV30 and TRBJ1-5; D possibly corresponds to TRBD1 (6 bases). This CDR3 comprises 17 residues. The germline gives CDR1 GTSNPN, CDR2 SVGIG (reference sequence). Deletions cut 0 bases from V and 3 bases from J, with 18 bases between. The CDR3 DNA follows: TGTGCCTGGAGTGTAGAACAGGGCCCTCCCTTCAATCAGCCCCAGCATTTT. Translated: CAWSVEQGPPFNQPQHF.

The chain is built from TRBV3-1 (or the pseudogene TRBV3-2) and TRBJ1-1; D might be TRBD1 (6 bases). Germline values: CDR1 LGHDT, CDR2 YNNKEL (reference sequence). The CDR3 runs 12 residues. The V and J ends lost 4 bases and 7 bases respectively, with 10 bases between them. The DNA for the CDR3 is TGTGCCAGCAGCCGGACAGAGAATGAAGCTTTCTTT. This sequence encodes CASSRTENEAFF.

The CDR3 bases are TGTGCCAGCAGTGTAGAGGCAGCTCCTAACTATGGCTACACCTTC. This encodes CASSVEAAPNYGYTF. This rearrangement joins TRBV6-4 to TRBJ1-2; D gene uncertain. The germline V gene has CDR1 MRHNA and CDR2 SNTAGT. The CDR3 spans 15 residues. Trimming stripped 4 bases from V and 0 bases from J, with 12 bases between.

In its sample, this clone was seen a few times. The chain links TRBV6-6 to TRBJ2-3; 9 nucleotides align to TRBD1. The CDR3 extends over 16 amino acids. The V gene's germline CDR1 is MNHNY and CDR2 SVGAGI (reference sequence). V dropped 6 bases and J dropped 3; count of bases not matched to a gene: 10. CDR3: CASRANPGQGTDTQYF. The CDR3 nucleotides are TGTGCCAGCAGAGCAAATCCGGGACAGGGAACAGATACGCAGTATTTT.

The chain has TRBV11-3 and TRBJ2-1; D is ambiguous. This CDR3 contains 14 residues. V shed 1 base and J shed 5 bases, with 9 bases lying between them. Germline CDR1 reads SGHNT; CDR2 reads YENEEA. The CDR3 nucleotides are TGTGCCAGCAGCTTAGGAGAAGCGAACAATGAGCAGTTCTTC. Translation gives CASSLGEANNEQFF.